The 18 T cell receptor beta chains reported below all come from one sample, sequenced in a study of graft-versus-host responses after intestinal transplantation. Their antigen targets remain unknown. Assay used: immunoSEQ multiplex PCR; TCRdb lists only in-frame clones, some missing. The data hold roughly 110,000 clones, with roughly 87% observed a single time. Material: unstimulated CD4+ T cells sorted from spleen or lymph node cells, obtained before transplant. These receptors were collected from a human donor who was the organ donor for an intestinal transplant.

The chain uses TRBV10-3 and TRBJ2-5, with 8 bases matching TRBD1. Near its end, the DNA agrees better with TRBJ2-7, so the J call may be wrong. Germline V gene lookup returns CDR1 ENHRY and CDR2 SYGVKD. The CDR3 contains 14 residues. CDR3 DNA sequence: TGTGCCATCAGTGCCCAGGGGGCTCGGGACGAGCAGTACTTC. It yields the protein CAISAQGARDEQYF.

The chain joins TRBV20-1 to TRBJ1-2, with 7 bases fitting TRBD1. This CDR3 region has 11 residues. After removal of 3 bases from V and 12 bases from J, the junction contained 7 bases not matched to a gene. Germline-derived CDR1 and CDR2 are DFQATT and SNEGSKA (reference sequence). The CDR3 region has the DNA TGCAGTGCTAGTAACAGGGGCGAAAACACCTTC. Protein sequence: CSASNRGENTF.

The chain carries TRBV6-5 and TRBJ1-5, with D hard to call. Germline V gene data show CDR1 as MNHEY and CDR2 as SVGAGI. CDR3 length: 15 residues. V was clipped by 4 bases and J by 8 bases, with 18 bases between them. In DNA form, the CDR3 reads TGTGCCAGCAGTTCCCTAAGAGGAGGGAAGGAGCCCCAGCATTTT. This encodes CASSSLRGGKEPQHF.

The V and J genes are TRBV6-6 and TRBJ2-1, with TRBD2 matching 8 bases. This CDR3 is 14 amino acids long. Germline CDR1 and CDR2: MNHNY and SVGAGI (reference sequence). Trimming took 5 bases from V and 0 from J; bases not matched to a gene: 0. CDR3 sequence: CASSSGSSYNEQFF. The CDR3 DNA follows: TGTGCCAGCAGTAGCGGGAGCTCCTACAATGAGCAGTTCTTC.

V usage is TRBV7-2 and J usage is TRBJ1-1; maybe TRBD1 (6 bases). The germline CDR1 and CDR2 sequences are SGHTA and FQGNSA. V dropped 4 bases and J dropped 1 base, with 10 bases sitting between them. The CDR3 runs to 14 residues. CDR3 in amino acids: CASSWGHQNTEAFF. CDR3 nucleotide sequence: TGTGCCAGCAGCTGGGGACATCAGAACACTGAAGCTTTCTTT.

The genes are TRBV7-9 and TRBJ1-6; D possibly corresponds to TRBD1 (5 bases). Germline lookup yields CDR1 SEHNR and CDR2 FQNEAQ (reference sequence). CDR3 length: 14 amino acids. V dropped 5 bases and J dropped 5 bases, with 10 bases sitting between them. CDR3: CASSRQPDNSPLHF. DNA of the CDR3: TGTGCCAGCAGCCGACAGCCAGATAATTCACCCCTCCACTTT.

The CDR3 DNA sequence: TGTGCCAGCAGTGCGGGGCGAGACAATGAGCAGTTCTTC. It specifies CASSAGRDNEQFF. The chain joins TRBV6-1 to TRBJ2-1; D tentatively fits TRBD1 or TRBD2 (5 bases each). V lost 4 bases, J lost 5 bases, and 9 bases lay in between. Germline V CDR1 and CDR2: MNHNS, SASEGT. CDR3 length equals 13 residues.

Turning to this clone: This same CDR3 is encoded by further DNA sequences in the sample. The genes are TRBV29-1 and TRBJ2-5; tentatively, D is TRBD1 (5 bases). The germline V gene encodes CDR1 SQVTM and CDR2 ANQGSEA. Trimming stripped 3 bases from V and 2 bases from J, with 7 bases between. The CDR3 consists of 12 residues. In DNA, the CDR3 is TGCAGCGTTGACAGACAGCAAGAGACCCAGTACTTC. Protein sequence: CSVDRQQETQYF.

This chain joins TRBV5-1 and TRBJ1-1; a possible D gene is TRBD1 (5 bases). This CDR3 region has 14 residues. Trimming left V 4 bases short and J 9 bases short, with 19 bases between. From germline, CDR1 is SGHRS and CDR2 YFSETQ. The CDR3 DNA sequence: TGCGCCAGCAGCCCTCGGGGGACTGACGAAAAAGCTTTCTTT. Its translation is CASSPRGTDEKAFF.

Turning to this clone: The junction differs from germline at one of its ends, possibly a read error. The V and J genes are TRBV7-9 and TRBJ2-7, with D uncertain. Germline-derived CDR1 and CDR2 are SEHNR and FQNEAQ (reference sequence). The CDR3 contains 15 residues. The CDR3 DNA sequence: TGTACCAGCAGCTTAGTCGCGGACCAAGCCTACGAGCAGTACTTC. This encodes CTSSLVADQAYEQYF.

This rearrangement joins TRBV30 to TRBJ1-1, with 9 nucleotides matching TRBD1. The CDR3 runs to 13 residues. Germline loops: CDR1 GTSNPN, CDR2 SVGIG (reference sequence). Trimming took 4 bases from V and 6 from J; bases not matched to a gene: 6. The CDR3 coding sequence is TGTGCCTGGAATCAACAGGGGGCGTCTGAAGCTTTCTTT. Its protein is CAWNQQGASEAFF.

The chain is built from TRBV16 and TRBJ2-2, with D perhaps matching TRBD1 or TRBD2 (6 bases each). This CDR3 has 17 residues. The V end was cut by 0 bases, the J end by 1 base, with 12 bases between. Germline CDR1 is KGHSY and CDR2 is FQNENV. The CDR3 loop reads CASSQSLQGLNTGELFF. The CDR3 DNA reads as TGTGCCAGCAGCCAATCCTTACAGGGACTGAACACCGGGGAGCTGTTTTTT. Complete variable domain (other parts from reference TRBV16 and TRBJ2-2): GEEVAQTPKHLVRGEGQKAKLYCAPIKGHSYVFWYQQVLKNEFKFLISFQNENVFDETGMPKERFSAKCLPNSPCSLEIQATKLEDSAVYFCASSQSLQGLNTGELFFGEGSRLTVL.

V gene TRBV6-5 combines with J gene TRBJ2-1, with D hard to call. V was clipped by 5 bases and J by 5 bases, with 7 bases between them. The CDR3 totals 12 residues. Germline CDR1 MNHEY, CDR2 SVGAGI. For the CDR3, the DNA is TGTGCCAGCAGTAAACACAACAATGAGCAGTTCTTC. Its translation is CASSKHNNEQFF.

The chain employs TRBV18 and TRBJ1-3; the match to TRBD1 covers 7 bases. Per germline, CDR1 KGHSH and CDR2 LQKENI. The J segment lost 0 bases and the V segment lost 3 bases, leaving 5 bases of the junction unmatched. The CDR3 extends over 16 amino acids. CDR3: CASSPLQGSSGNTIYF. The CDR3 DNA reads TGTGCCAGCTCACCCCTACAGGGGAGCTCTGGAAACACCATATATTTT.

The chain links TRBV25-1 to TRBJ2-3; 7 bases match TRBD2. This CDR3 is built from 13 residues. The ends lost 3 bases at V and 6 bases at J; junction bases unmatched: 3. Germline lookup yields CDR1 MGHDK and CDR2 SYGVNS. The CDR3 is CASSEGGMDTQYF. Here the CDR3 DNA reads TGTGCCAGCAGTGAGGGGGGGATGGATACGCAGTATTTT.

The chain joins TRBV6-1 to TRBJ1-6; perhaps TRBD1 as D (6 bases). Looked up from germline, CDR1 is MNHNS and CDR2 is SASEGT. The CDR3 has 15 amino acids. Trimming stripped 1 base from V and 7 bases from J, with 11 bases between. CDR3 amino acids: CASSEGGGANSPLHF. The CDR3 nucleotides read TGTGCCAGCAGTGAAGGTGGGGGCGCAAATTCACCCCTCCACTTT.

The V call is TRBV19, the J call TRBJ2-1, with a tentative D call TRBD2 (6 bases). V lost 0 bases and J lost 7, with 13 bases in between. Germline V gives CDR1 LNHDA, CDR2 SQIVND (reference sequence). This CDR3 is built from 15 residues. The DNA of the CDR3 is TGTGCCAGTAGTATAGATCGGAGGGAAACGAATGAGCAGTTCTTC. This gives the protein CASSIDRRETNEQFF.

The chain has TRBV11-2 and TRBJ2-3; no clear D. Deletions cut 0 bases from V and 0 bases from J, with 10 bases between. Germline values: CDR1 SGHAT, CDR2 FQNNGV. This CDR3 is built from 16 residues. CDR3 nucleotides: TGTGCCAGCAGCTTAGATCCCGGAACTAGCACAGATACGCAGTATTTT. It encodes CASSLDPGTSTDTQYF.